The 16 T cell receptor beta chains listed next were all sequenced from one sample in a study of CD8 T cell repertoires and HIV-1 epitope variants. Assay: immunoSEQ multiplex PCR; the TCRdb copy retains only in-frame clones and omits some. The sample has thousands of clones; 69% are singletons. Antigens of these TCRs are unknown. Sequenced: cultured CD8+ T cells derived from PBMCs. These receptor sequences come from a male donor with HIV.

V gene TRBV4-2 combines with J gene TRBJ2-1; no firm D call. The germline V gene has CDR1 LGHNA and CDR2 YNFKEQ. V lost 0 bases, J lost 5 bases, and 11 bases lay in between. This CDR3 spans 15 amino acids. The CDR3 nucleotides are TGTGCCAGCAGCCAAGAGAATTACAGAAACAATGAGCAGTTCTTC. Its protein is CASSQENYRNNEQFF.

This sequence joins TRBV27 and TRBJ1-1; the D gene is possibly TRBD1 (5 bases). The germline gives CDR1 MNHEY, CDR2 SMNVEV (reference sequence). V lost 7 bases and J 3 bases, leaving 18 bases between the germline ends. The CDR3 contains 15 residues. For the CDR3, the DNA is TGTGCCAGCACTCCTAAAGGGACCGCGGACACTGAAGCTTTCTTT. Protein sequence: CASTPKGTADTEAFF.

The rearrangement uses TRBV27 and TRBJ2-1; weak D call: TRBD2 (5 bases). The CDR3 totals 13 residues. V lost 4 bases, J lost 6 bases, and 10 bases lay in between. CDR1 MNHEY and CDR2 SMNVEV come from the germline V gene (reference sequence). The CDR3 region is CASSWLLGNEQFF. The DNA for the CDR3 is TGTGCCAGCAGTTGGCTACTAGGCAATGAGCAGTTCTTC.

This chain connects TRBV23-1 to TRBJ1-1; D not certain. TRBV23-1 is recorded as an ORF, its role being uncertain. The CDR3 consists of 12 residues. With 7 bases removed from V and 1 base from J, the gap between germline ends came to 7 bases. As DNA, the CDR3 is TGCGCCAGCAAACACGGGAACACTGAAGCTTTCTTT. Translating it yields CASKHGNTEAFF.

CDR3 residues: CASTDREVGNEQFF. CDR3 sequence (DNA): TGTGCCAGCACCGACAGGGAGGTCGGCAATGAGCAGTTCTTC. The chain employs TRBV6-5 and TRBJ2-1, with a possible D match to TRBD1 (7 bases). The V end was cut by 7 bases, the J end by 6 bases, with 16 bases between. CDR1 MNHEY and CDR2 SVGAGI come from the germline V gene. The CDR3 spans 14 residues.

The V and J genes are TRBV4-1 and TRBJ1-1, with a tentative D call TRBD1 (6 bases). The CDR3 contains 12 residues. Trimming removed 1 base at V and 8 bases at J, with 8 bases between. From germline, CDR1 is MGHRA and CDR2 YSYEKL. The CDR3 sequence: CASSQGTAEAFF. The CDR3 DNA is TGCGCCAGCAGCCAAGGGACAGCCGAAGCTTTCTTT.

The chain is built from TRBV27 and TRBJ2-7; D may be TRBD1 or TRBD2 (7 bases each). Trimming left V 7 bases short and J 3 bases short, with 19 bases between. CDR3 length: 15 residues. The germline gives CDR1 MNHEY, CDR2 SMNVEV (reference sequence). This CDR3 is CASTPGGDSNYEQYF. The CDR3 DNA sequence: TGTGCCAGCACTCCTGGGGGGGACAGCAACTACGAGCAGTACTTC.

This sequence joins TRBV9 and TRBJ1-1; D not certain. The CDR3 is made up of 14 amino acids. With 4 bases removed from V and 0 bases from J, the gap between germline ends came to 10 bases. The V gene's germline CDR1 is SGDLS and CDR2 YYNGEE. The CDR3 protein is CASSTWALNTEAFF. The CDR3 bases are TGTGCCAGCAGCACCTGGGCCTTGAACACTGAAGCTTTCTTT.

This chain connects TRBV28 to TRBJ2-7; 11 nucleotides line up with TRBD2. Germline values: CDR1 MDHEN, CDR2 SYDVKM. With 2 bases clipped from V and 5 bases from J, the junction kept 5 bases outside the gene matches. The CDR3 contains 15 residues. CDR3 residues: CASSLPTSGIDEQYF. The CDR3, as DNA: TGTGCCAGCAGTTTACCGACTAGCGGGATAGACGAGCAGTACTTC.

This chain joins TRBV28 and TRBJ2-1; D possibly matches TRBD1 or TRBD2 (5 bases each). CDR1 is MDHEN, CDR2 SYDVKM, per germline. V was cut by 5 bases and J by 6 bases, with 11 bases left in between. This CDR3 is 13 amino acids long. The CDR3: CASSGDRLNEQFF. In DNA form, the CDR3 reads TGTGCCAGCAGTGGGGACCGACTCAATGAGCAGTTCTTC.

On this clone itself: This CDR3 is also generated by other DNA sequences in the sample. V gene TRBV27 combines with J gene TRBJ1-2; 11 nucleotides match TRBD1. J gave up 1 base and V 4 bases, and 5 bases lay outside the gene matches. The CDR3 runs 16 residues. Germline values: CDR1 MNHEY, CDR2 SMNVEV (reference sequence). Here the CDR3 reads CASSSPGQGGNYGYTF. CDR3 nucleotides: TGTGCCAGCAGTTCACCGGGACAGGGGGGTAACTATGGCTACACCTTC.

In nucleotides, the CDR3 is TGTGCCAGCAGCCCCGGGGAGGGGGTGAACACTGAAGCTTTCTTT. Amino acids: CASSPGEGVNTEAFF. The chain combines TRBV2 with TRBJ1-1, with D maybe TRBD1 (6 bases). Germline values: CDR1 SNHLY, CDR2 FYNNEI. Trimming pared 6 bases from V and 0 bases from J, leaving 14 bases between. The CDR3 consists of 15 residues.

This chain connects TRBV7-9 to TRBJ2-5; maybe TRBD2 (7 bases). The CDR3 consists of 14 residues. The germline gives CDR1 SEHNR, CDR2 FQNEAQ (reference sequence). V lost 3 bases and J 2 bases, leaving 10 bases between the germline ends. CDR3 in amino acids: CASSLGGAQETQYF. Here the CDR3 DNA reads TGTGCCAGCAGCTTGGGGGGGGCACAAGAGACCCAGTACTTC.

The chain is built from TRBV4-3 and TRBJ1-2, with D possibly TRBD1 on 6 matching bases. The germline gives CDR1 LGHNA, CDR2 YSLEER. V was trimmed by 1 base and J by 6 bases, leaving 9 bases between them. This CDR3 comprises 13 residues. Here the CDR3 DNA reads TGCGCCAGCAGCCAAGTTCCAGGGGATGGCTACACCTTC. Protein product: CASSQVPGDGYTF.

The chain is built from TRBV18 and TRBJ2-7; D is uncertain. The CDR3 sequence is 16 residues long. Germline V CDR1 and CDR2: KGHSH, LQKENI. V was clipped by 3 bases and J by 3 bases, with 18 bases between them. The CDR3 region has the DNA TGTGCCAGCTCACCCGCCTTCGGGTCAGAATACTACGAGCAGTACTTC. Protein sequence: CASSPAFGSEYYEQYF.

This chain joins TRBV5-6 and TRBJ2-1; D may be TRBD2 (7 bases). CDR3 length: 19 amino acids. Germline assignment: CDR1 SGHDT and CDR2 YYEEEE. The V gene lost 4 bases and the J gene lost 2 bases, with 25 bases spanning the gap. The chain's CDR3 is CASSLRRPGGGIPYNEQFF. Written as DNA, the CDR3 is TGTGCCAGCAGCCTTCGCCGTCCGGGGGGCGGAATTCCCTACAATGAGCAGTTCTTC.